This TCR beta chain was sequenced in a study of early T cells in non-severe SARS-CoV-2 infection. The wider study: Sequencing of bulk RNA from unsorted whole blood was done, without chain pairing.

Individual cDNA molecules were tagged with unique molecular identifiers, the study reported. MiXCR, run by TCRdb on the 5' RACE reads, gives a single entry per CDR3 protein. The sample gives 25,000 to 30,000 distinct CDR3 sequences, approximately 4.7% of which show up once; 10% to 13% is in the top ten. Study outcomes and limitations: Sequences matched to VDJdb favored anti-spike CD8 responses, while private and CD4 specificities were missed.

V shed 2 bases and J shed 5 bases, with 6 bases lying between them. This CDR3 has 12 amino acids. Germline V gives CDR1 MNHEY, CDR2 SVGAGI. This clonotype came up a few times. Its antigen is not identified. The chain couples TRBV6-5 to TRBJ1-1; TRBD1 is a possible D gene (5 bases). The sequence was obtained from an adult who was a healthcare worker with PCR-confirmed SARS-CoV-2 infection or an uninfected control (not recorded which). The sequenced sample was whole blood. CDR3 nucleotide sequence: TGTGCCAGCAGTTACGGGGGAACTGAAGCTTTCTTT. Translating it yields CASSYGGTEAFF.